The entry below describes one T cell receptor beta chain. The antigen is not known. The data were taken from a study of early T cells in non-severe SARS-CoV-2 infection. This CDR3 spans 15 amino acids. Trimming took 9 bases from V and 3 from J; bases not matched to a gene: 8. Germline-derived CDR1 and CDR2 are MNHEY and SMNVEV (reference sequence). Study-level points and caveats: Database matching using VDJdb favored anti-spike CD8 responses, with private and CD4 specificities left missing.

Individual cDNA molecules each received unique molecular identifiers attached to them. TCRdb reprocessed the 5' RACE reads with MiXCR, giving one entry per CDR3 protein. The sample records 70,000 to 95,000 distinct CDR3 sequences, 14% to 15% being singletons. This receptor was taken from an adult who was a healthcare worker with PCR-confirmed SARS-CoV-2 infection or an uninfected control (not recorded which). The chain recombines TRBV27 with TRBJ1-1, with 12 bases lining up with TRBD1. Sequencing input: whole blood. In DNA form, the CDR3 reads TGTGCCAGTCTGGGACAGGGGGCCATTTACACTGAAGCTTTCTTT. Encoded protein: CASLGQGAIYTEAFF.